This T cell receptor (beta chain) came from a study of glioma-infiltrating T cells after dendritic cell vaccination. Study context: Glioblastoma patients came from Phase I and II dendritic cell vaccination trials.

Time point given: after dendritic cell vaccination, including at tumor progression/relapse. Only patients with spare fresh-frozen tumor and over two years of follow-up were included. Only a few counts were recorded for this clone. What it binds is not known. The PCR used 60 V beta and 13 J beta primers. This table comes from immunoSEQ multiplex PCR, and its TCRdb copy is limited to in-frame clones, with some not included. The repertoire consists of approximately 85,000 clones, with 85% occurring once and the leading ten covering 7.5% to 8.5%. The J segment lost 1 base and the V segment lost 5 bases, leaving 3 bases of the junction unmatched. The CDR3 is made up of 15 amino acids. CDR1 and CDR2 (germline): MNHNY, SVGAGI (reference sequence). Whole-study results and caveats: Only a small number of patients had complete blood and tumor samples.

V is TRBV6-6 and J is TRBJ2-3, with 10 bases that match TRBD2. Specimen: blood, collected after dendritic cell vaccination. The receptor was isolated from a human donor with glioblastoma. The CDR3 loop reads CASSDGTSGTDTQYF. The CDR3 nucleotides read TGTGCCAGCAGTGACGGGACTAGCGGCACAGATACGCAGTATTTT.